This T cell receptor beta chain comes out of a study of blood T cell repertoires in COVID-19. Study-wide context: Samples came from the United States, Italy and Spain, spanning acute and convalescent COVID-19. T cells, B-cell-depleted T cells, or PBMCs supplied cDNA or gDNA.

V shed 4 bases and J 5 bases; nucleotides not matched to a gene: 8. From germline, CDR1 is SGDLS and CDR2 YYNGEE. CDR3 length: 16 amino acids. Original processing methods: Reference gene primer amplification gave estimated nucleated cell counts. Repertoires were generated with immunoSEQ multiplex PCR, while TCRdb's copy carries only in-frame clones and drops some. The D gene and trimming were derived from the DNA, and the V and J assignments and clone size from that table. The sample shows 30,000 to 35,000 clones, around four fifths of them seen only once. The receptor was isolated from an elderly man with acute or convalescent COVID-19. The sample taken for sequencing was peripheral blood. The rearrangement uses TRBV9 and TRBJ2-2; 10 bases fit TRBD2. CDR3 in DNA: TGTGCCAGCAGCCCCCGACAGACTAGCGGGACCGGGGAGCTGTTTTTT. It specifies CASSPRQTSGTGELFF.